This record concerns one T cell receptor beta chain sequence. Its antigen is still unknown. CDR1 is MDHEN, CDR2 SYDVKM, per germline. This CDR3 region has 14 residues. The V end lost 5 bases, the J end lost 5 bases, and 15 bases lay between the germline ends. The data derive from a study of shared clonotypes between healthy human individuals. Looking at the study overall: The study used three CD4 naive, three CD4 memory, two CD8 naive and one CD8 memory plate per donor. Study-level points and caveats: The study generally estimated greater richness for naive than memory subsets. Represented diversity, genetic and exposure-history alike, was limited by few donors.

On sorted subsets, replicate PCRs used approximately 190 ng DNA, or tens of thousands of T cell genomes. Clones were read by immunoSEQ multiplex PCR, and TCRdb kept only the in-frame ones, dropping some. The table records some 630,000 clones, around 72% of them present only once. This TCR was sampled from a woman aged 25 to 39 in good health. Sequenced material: memory CD4+ T cells sorted from blood. The subset is: CD45RA-negative fraction. V is TRBV28 and J is TRBJ1-2, with a weak D call TRBD1 (6 bases). CDR3 sequence: CASSQGTVYYGYTF. CDR3 coding DNA: TGTGCCAGCAGTCAGGGGACCGTTTATTATGGCTACACCTTC.